Described below is a single T cell receptor beta chain sequence and its context. Its antigen is still unknown. The CDR3 loop spans 16 amino acids. Germline V lookup: CDR1 SGHRS, CDR2 YFSETQ. The junction had 12 bases not matched to a gene; V was cut back by 0 bases and J by 7 bases. The data were taken from a study of CD8 T cells in Susac syndrome. From blood CD8+ and CD4+ T cells, TCR beta sequences were generated. FACS was used to enrich TEMRA cells, whereas the CD8+ and CD4+ T cells were obtained by negative isolation. Findings and caveats of the study: It was acknowledged by the study that relatively few individuals were included in its TCR sequencing and HLA analysis.

About 0.45 to 1 ug RNA was reverse transcribed with random hexamers. Multiplex PCR with immunoSEQ amplified the TCR beta CDR3 across 54 Vbeta and 13 Jbeta. Using its own MiXCR run on the immunoSEQ multiplex PCR reads, TCRdb lists one record per CDR3 protein. The repertoire consists of some 180,000 distinct CDR3 sequences, with about 95% occurring once and the leading ten covering approximately 0.1%. Sequenced input: CD4+ T cells from PBMCs. This clonotype was obtained from a human donor in good health. This chain links TRBV5-1 with TRBJ2-7; the match to TRBD2 covers 8 bases. CDR3 DNA sequence: TGCGCCAGCAGCTTGGGTTCTGGGACTAGGGCGGAGGAGCAGTACTTC. It translates to CASSLGSGTRAEEQYF.